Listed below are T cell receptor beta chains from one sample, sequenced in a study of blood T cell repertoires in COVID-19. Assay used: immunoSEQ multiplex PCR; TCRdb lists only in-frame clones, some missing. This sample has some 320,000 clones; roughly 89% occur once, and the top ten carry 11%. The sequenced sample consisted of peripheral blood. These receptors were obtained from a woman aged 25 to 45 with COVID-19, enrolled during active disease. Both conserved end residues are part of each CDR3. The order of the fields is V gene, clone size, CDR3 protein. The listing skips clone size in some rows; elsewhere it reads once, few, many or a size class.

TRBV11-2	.	CASSSDIQSGQYF
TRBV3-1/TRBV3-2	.	CASSQGPTEAFF
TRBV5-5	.	CASSLGQLQTGELFF
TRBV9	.	CASSVAPGQPSTLHF
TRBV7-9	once	CASRRTEVDTQYF
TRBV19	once	CASRPRPFRDEQFF
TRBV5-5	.	CASSLTGGPSQETQYF
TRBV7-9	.	CASSRSGGYEQYF
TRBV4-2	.	CASRKDSAGELFF
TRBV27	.	CASSPSRDTQYF
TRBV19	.	CASSPGGGRTEAFF
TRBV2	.	CASSEGQGMGYEQYF
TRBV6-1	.	CASSEFDRGIQTGELFF
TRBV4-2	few	CASSEFGQAEQFF
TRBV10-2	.	CASSDPTGNYGYTF
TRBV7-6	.	CASSLVWGVETQYF
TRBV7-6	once	CASSRQSTYERQYF
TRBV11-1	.	CASSRRGQGTGNTIYF
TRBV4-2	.	CASSQDVGGGVPSTDTQYF
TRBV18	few	CASSLGGQDSYGYTF
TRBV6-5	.	CASRSGTGRAQPQHF
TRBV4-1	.	CASSQVSLTSGENTGELFF
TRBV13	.	CASSSYNEQFF